In its sample, the clone carrying this T cell receptor beta chain was seen a few times. These data are taken from a study of blood T cell repertoires in COVID-19. The CDR3 spans 18 residues. V shed 2 bases, J shed 6 bases, and the junction held 16 bases outside the gene matches. Germline V gene data show CDR1 as SEHNR and CDR2 as FQNEAQ (reference sequence). Measured with immunoSEQ multiplex PCR; TCRdb has only the in-frame clones, and not every one. Of around 700,000 clones listed, more than 80% are singletons. The J gene is TRBJ2-7, the V gene TRBV7-9, with 10 nucleotides matching TRBD1. The sample comprised peripheral blood. The receptor was isolated from a woman between 18 and 30 years old with acute or convalescent COVID-19. The CDR3 protein is CASSLLLASWGQGSEQYF. The CDR3 DNA follows: TGTGCCAGCAGCTTACTTCTAGCCTCCTGGGGACAGGGGAGCGAGCAGTACTTC. The whole variable domain, filled in from reference TRBV7-9 and TRBJ2-7, reads DTGVSQNPRHKITKRGQNVTFRCDPISEHNRLYWYRQTLGQGPEFLTYFQNEAQLEKSRLLSDRFSAERPKGSFSTLEIQRTEQGDSAMYLCASSLLLASWGQGSEQYFGPGTRLTVT.